This TCR beta chain appears in the sequencing data of a study of identical twins. The CDR3 runs to 13 residues. Trimming removed 1 base at V and 7 bases at J, with 7 bases between. Germline-derived CDR1 and CDR2 are SGHTA and FQGTGA. Concerning this clonotype itself: Its antigen is not identified.

TCRdb re-called the 5' RACE reads through MiXCR, storing one row per CDR3 protein. Here the sample spans some 630,000 distinct CDR3 sequences, about 7.6% being singletons. All donors comprised healthy Caucasians. The study's findings and limits: Abundant beta clonotypes from cord blood had fewer insertions, unlike memory repertoires, which showed none. There is a chance that invariant MAIT and iNKT cells partially muddied zero-insertion analyses.

These same records also appear under a second study, on yellow fever vaccine responses in identical twins. This second study notes: Twins' vaccine T cell response reportedly seemed partly convergent, partly personalized.

The source of this sequence is a woman in her late teens or twenties in good health. The chain couples TRBV7-3 to TRBJ2-2, with D uncertain. The sample comprised PBMCs. Here the CDR3 DNA reads TGTGCCAGCAGCTTAATATCCGACGGGGAGCTGTTTTTT. This translates into CASSLISDGELFF.